The 8 T cell receptor beta chains given below trace back to one sample, sequenced in a study of T cells in Graves' hyperthyroidism and ophthalmopathy. Researchers amplified the TCR beta CDR3 regions from RNA transcripts. The HTBI primer set drove a first-round RT-PCR of the TCR CDR3. TCRdb called the multiplex PCR reads again in MiXCR, with one record for every CDR3 protein. The sample holds about 420,000 distinct CDR3 sequences; approximately 14% are singletons and the top ten take over 7.5%. Sequencing was done on a sample of blood. Receptor source: a woman between 18 and 30 years old with Graves' hyperthyroidism.

This clonotype has ten or more counts. The rearrangement joins TRBV11-2 to TRBJ1-2, with a tentative D call TRBD1 (5 bases). Per germline, CDR1 SGHAT and CDR2 FQNNGV. CDR3 size: 16 residues. V gave up 7 bases and J gave up 0 bases, with 18 bases separating them. CDR3 DNA: TGTGCCAGCACCCGAGGGTTGGGGCCACCTAACTATGGCTACACCTTC. Its protein product is CASTRGLGPPNYGYTF.

This clonotype was recorded a few times. This chain connects TRBV11-3 to TRBJ1-2; D gene unclear. Trimming removed 4 bases from V and 4 bases from J, with 10 bases in between. The CDR3 covers 13 residues. Germline V lookup: CDR1 SGHNT, CDR2 YENEEA. CDR3 nucleotide sequence: TGTGCCAGCAGCTCCCAGGATCCCTATGGCTACACCTTC. The encoded protein is CASSSQDPYGYTF.

The table lists this clonotype with a few counts. A read error may explain this, as a much larger clone is one base away. The chain is built from TRBV28 and TRBJ1-6; 9 bases match TRBD1. Per germline, CDR1 MDHEN and CDR2 SYDVKM. The CDR3 length is 13 residues. The CDR3 DNA sequence: TGTGTCAGCAGGGGACAGGGCGATTCACCCCTCCACTTT. This gives the protein CVSRGQGDSPLHF.

This clonotype was detected ten times or more. The chain couples TRBV7-9 to TRBJ2-2; 11 bases fit TRBD1. Germline V gives CDR1 SEHNR, CDR2 FQNEAQ (reference sequence). The V gene end was trimmed by 6 bases and the J gene end by 3 bases; junction bases not matched to a gene: 3. The CDR3 consists of 15 residues. CDR3: CASSGTGGYTGELFF. The CDR3 DNA reads as TGTGCCAGCAGTGGGACAGGGGGGTACACCGGGGAGCTGTTTTTT.

This clonotype was counted at least ten times. The chain carries TRBV6-1 and TRBJ2-5; D not certain. This CDR3 is built from 15 residues. V was trimmed by 6 bases and J by 5 bases, leaving 19 bases between them. Germline CDR1 is MNHNS and CDR2 is SASEGT. CDR3 DNA: TGTGCCAGCAGCTACCAATTTTTTAGAGAGGAGACCCAGTACTTC. Protein: CASSYQFFREETQYF.

This clonotype was detected many times. The rearrangement joins TRBV13 to TRBJ1-1; D uncertain. The V gene lost 8 bases and the J gene lost 1 base, with 8 bases spanning the gap. The CDR3 totals 12 residues. Germline V gene data show CDR1 as PRHDT and CDR2 as FYEKMQ (reference sequence). In DNA form, the CDR3 reads TGTGCCAGCGATCTCACGAACACTGAAGCTTTCTTT. As protein: CASDLTNTEAFF. Looking up the rest from reference TRBV13 and TRBJ1-1 gives the full variable domain: AAGVIQSPRHLIKEKRETATLKCYPIPRHDTVYWYQQGPGQDPQFLISFYEKMQSDKGSIPDRFSAQQFSDYHSELNMSSLELGDSALYFCASDLTNTEAFFGQGTRLTVV.

The CDR3 spells CASGQSAGELFF. The CDR3 DNA reads as TGTGCTAGTGGCCAGAGCGCCGGGGAGCTGTTTTTT. V is TRBV12-5 and J is TRBJ2-2; D not resolved. CDR3 length: 12 amino acids. Germline-derived CDR1 and CDR2 are LGHNT and FRNRAP. V lost 6 bases to trimming and J lost 6 bases, with 8 bases between them.

The chain couples TRBV6-1 to TRBJ2-7, with D perhaps TRBD2 (5 bases). CDR1 MNHNS and CDR2 SASEGT come from the germline V gene. With 7 bases removed from V and 4 bases from J, the gap between germline ends came to 17 bases. This CDR3 has 14 residues. The CDR3 region has the DNA TGTGCCAGCAAGCGGCAGGAGGCATTTTACGAGCAGTACTTC. Residues: CASKRQEAFYEQYF.